The 6 T cell receptor beta chains given below trace back to one sample, sequenced in a study of T cell responses to AZD1222 COVID-19 vaccine. Sequenced by immunoSEQ multiplex PCR; TCRdb stores in-frame clones only, minus some. The table shows about 180,000 clones, with 85% to 90% occurring only once. The material sequenced was peripheral blood, taken on day 0 of AZD1222 vaccination. The source of these receptors is an adult in good health.

This clone was detected a few times. The DNA for the CDR3 is TGTGCCAGCAGCTCCTGGGGGAACACTGAAGCTTTCTTT. Its protein is CASSSWGNTEAFF. The gene calls are TRBV27 and TRBJ1-1; D gene uncertain. V was pared by 6 bases and J by 1 base, with 9 bases between. Germline CDR1 MNHEY, CDR2 SMNVEV (reference sequence). The CDR3 spans 13 residues.

This chain joins TRBV10-3 and TRBJ2-1; 9 bases align to TRBD2. CDR3 length: 18 residues. Germline CDR1 ENHRY, CDR2 SYGVKD. V trimming: 0 bases; J trimming: 2 bases; junction bases outside the gene matches: 8. The CDR3 bases are TGTGCCATCAGTGAGTCGATAGGGGCGGGAGGGCCCTACAATGAGCAGTTCTTC. This codes for CAISESIGAGGPYNEQFF.

The chain uses TRBV19 and TRBJ2-1; TRBD2 is a possible D gene (5 bases). Germline-derived CDR1 and CDR2 are LNHDA and SQIVND (reference sequence). The CDR3 runs to 12 residues. Trimming shortened V by 6 bases and J by 7 bases, and 10 bases separated the two germline ends. In DNA, the CDR3 is TGTGCCAGTAGGGACGGAGGAAATGAGCAGTTCTTC. Translating it yields CASRDGGNEQFF.

The CDR3 DNA follows: TGTGCCTGGGACCGGACAGGGATTAATGAAAAACTGTTTTTT. It codes for CAWDRTGINEKLFF. This sequence joins TRBV30 and TRBJ1-4; 8 nucleotides agree with TRBD1. The CDR3 consists of 14 residues. Per the germline V gene, CDR1 is GTSNPN and CDR2 is SVGIG (reference sequence). V was pared by 5 bases and J by 4 bases, with 6 bases of the junction left unmatched.

V usage is TRBV27 and J usage is TRBJ2-1, with TRBD2 matching 9 bases. Germline-derived CDR1 and CDR2 are MNHEY and SMNVEV (reference sequence). V dropped 4 bases and J dropped 3; count of bases not matched to a gene: 13. This CDR3 has 18 amino acids. In nucleotides, the CDR3 is TGTGCCAGCAGTTCTACATCGATGACTAGCGGATTCTACAATGAGCAGTTCTTC. Translating gives CASSSTSMTSGFYNEQFF.

The gene calls are TRBV7-2 and TRBJ1-1; no clear D gene. This CDR3 comprises 15 residues. CDR1 is SGHTA and CDR2 is FQGNSA in the germline V gene. The V end was cut by 5 bases, the J end by 1 base, with 14 bases between. The CDR3, as DNA: TGTGCCAGCAGCCCCCTAGCGGGAGCGAACACTGAAGCTTTCTTT. Translated: CASSPLAGANTEAFF.